This passage covers 12 T cell receptor beta chains from one sample sequenced in a study of blood T cell repertoires in COVID-19 (dated by TCRdb to the early 2020s). The receptor library was made with the immunoSEQ multiplex PCR assay. Imported from immuneACCESS, the table was reduced by TCRdb to in-frame sequences with V and J called. These copies leave out some clones; in studies compared against another copy, an unresolved V gene accounts for under half, and the cause of the remainder is not known. This sample comprises 20,000 to 30,000 clones, 81% of them detected only once. Approximately 2.7% of the sample is in the top ten clones. Material for sequencing was peripheral blood. These TCRs come from a woman aged 70-85 years with COVID-19, enrolled during active disease.

The gene calls are TRBV12-5 and TRBJ1-1; D is uncertain. V lost 4 bases and J lost 8, with 17 bases in between. Germline CDR1 reads LGHNT; CDR2 reads FRNRAP. The CDR3 is made up of 14 amino acids. CDR3 in amino acids: CASGSFPRHHEAFF. For the CDR3, the DNA is TGTGCTAGTGGTTCCTTCCCCCGACACCACGAAGCTTTCTTT.

This clone was recorded only once. V usage is TRBV7-8 and J usage is TRBJ1-1; D is uncertain. Between the trimmed V and J ends, which lost 3 bases and 6 bases, there was a span of 17 bases. CDR3 length: 15 amino acids. CDR1 SGHVS and CDR2 FQNEAQ come from the germline V gene. CDR3 amino acids: CASSFLGRRTPEAFF. CDR3 DNA sequence: TGTGCCAGCAGCTTCCTGGGCCGCAGAACCCCTGAAGCTTTCTTT.

This chain connects TRBV2 to TRBJ2-3, with 11 bases fitting TRBD2. The germline gives CDR1 SNHLY, CDR2 FYNNEI. V trimming: 4 bases; J trimming: 1 base; junction bases outside the gene matches: 7. This CDR3 spans 17 amino acids. The CDR3 spells CASSVGLAGLGTDTQYF. CDR3 DNA: TGTGCCAGCAGTGTCGGACTAGCGGGTTTGGGCACAGATACGCAGTATTTT.

The chain combines TRBV9 with TRBJ2-7, with D possibly being TRBD2 (6 bases). Germline CDR1 and CDR2: SGDLS and YYNGEE. Trimming took 4 bases from V and 1 from J, leaving 12 bases between them. The CDR3 loop spans 14 amino acids. CDR3 coding DNA: TGTGCCAGCAGCCCCCGTCGGGGGTCCTACGAGCAGTACTTC. Translation gives CASSPRRGSYEQYF.

This clone came up a few times. The chain employs TRBV6-2 or TRBV6-3 and TRBJ1-5; no firm D call. V was pared by 2 bases and J by 5 bases, with 13 bases between. The CDR3 covers 15 residues. CDR1 MNHEY and CDR2 SVGEGT come from the germline V gene. This CDR3 reads CASSYGGLWDQPQHF. In DNA, the CDR3 is TGTGCCAGCAGTTACGGAGGATTGTGGGATCAGCCCCAGCATTTT.

The rearrangement uses TRBV18 and TRBJ2-7; TRBD1 might be the D (6 bases). The CDR3 extends over 15 amino acids. V lost 1 base and J 0 bases, leaving 10 bases between the germline ends. Per germline, CDR1 KGHSH and CDR2 LQKENI. The CDR3: CASSPRTAPSYEQYF. CDR3 nucleotides: TGTGCCAGCTCACCACGGACAGCACCCTCCTACGAGCAGTACTTC.

J is TRBJ1-4 and V is TRBV3-1 (or the pseudogene TRBV3-2), with TRBD1 matching 8 bases. With V trimmed by 8 bases and J by 8 bases, 4 bases remained unmatched. The germline CDR1 and CDR2 sequences are LGHDT and YNNKEL (reference sequence). The CDR3 runs 12 residues. The chain's CDR3 is CASGQGPEKLFF. The CDR3 DNA reads TGTGCCAGCGGACAGGGACCCGAAAAACTGTTTTTT.

There are a few counts of this clone. The CDR3: CASSKRDRPTYGYTF. CDR3 sequence (DNA): TGTGCCAGCAGTAAACGGGACAGACCAACTTATGGCTACACCTTC. The genes are TRBV6-2 or TRBV6-3 and TRBJ1-2; the match to TRBD1 covers 7 bases. J lost 5 bases, V lost 5 bases, and 11 bases had no gene match. CDR3 length: 15 amino acids. Germline V gives CDR1 MNHEY, CDR2 SVGEGT.

The chain combines TRBV5-1 with TRBJ2-3, with 7 bases aligning to TRBD1. The CDR3 sequence is 15 residues long. Germline CDR1 SGHRS, CDR2 YFSETQ. V shed 4 bases, J shed 3 bases, and the junction held 8 bases outside the gene matches. This CDR3 reads CASSLGQLDTDTQYF. CDR3 DNA: TGCGCCAGCAGCCTGGGACAGTTAGATACAGATACGCAGTATTTT.

V and J are TRBV5-1 and TRBJ1-6; 9 positions match TRBD1. The CDR3 runs to 15 residues. The germline V gene encodes CDR1 SGHRS and CDR2 YFSETQ. V lost 4 bases to trimming and J lost 4 bases; unmatched junction nucleotides: 3. The CDR3 DNA is TGCGCCAGCAGCATACAGGGGGCTTATAATTCACCCCTCCACTTT. As protein: CASSIQGAYNSPLHF.

This clone has more than one count but fewer than ten. The chain combines TRBV4-3 with TRBJ2-5; TRBD2 matches at 9 bases. V gave up 1 base and J gave up 2 bases; unmatched junction bases: 2. There are 15 residues in the CDR3. Germline values: CDR1 LGHNA, CDR2 YSLEER. The CDR3 nucleotides read TGCGCCAGCAGCCAAGGACTAGCGGAGCAAGAGACCCAGTACTTC. It translates to CASSQGLAEQETQYF.

The J gene is TRBJ1-6, the V gene TRBV27, with 7 positions matching TRBD1. Germline trimming cut 5 bases from V and 3 bases from J; bases unmatched to any gene: 10. The CDR3 contains 17 residues. CDR1 is MNHEY and CDR2 is SMNVEV in the germline V gene (reference sequence). This chain's CDR3 is CASSLRTGLLYNSPLHF. The CDR3 nucleotides read TGTGCCAGCAGTCTCCGGACAGGTCTTCTCTATAATTCACCCCTCCACTTT.